Given below is one TCR beta chain in context. Its specificity is not known. The data derive from a study of T cell responses to AZD1222 COVID-19 vaccine. Broader study findings: Repertoire sampling was restricted to post-peak T cell response timepoints. Reports say nearly half of spike-specific TCRs go after unmutated variant regions.

Assay used: immunoSEQ multiplex PCR; TCRdb lists only in-frame clones, some missing. The table records roughly 80,000 clones, 90% of them present only once. The TCR originated in an adult who received the AZD1222 COVID-19 vaccine. Here the sequenced sample was peripheral blood, taken 28 days after the second AZD1222 dose.

This chain's CDR3 is CASRKGASQPQHF. In DNA form, the CDR3 reads TGTGCCAGCAGAAAGGGGGCGAGTCAGCCCCAGCATTTT. The chain carries TRBV28 and TRBJ1-5; 7 nucleotides agree with TRBD1. CDR3 length: 13 amino acids. The V and J ends lost 6 bases and 6 bases, in that order; junction bases with no gene match: 5. Germline V gene lookup returns CDR1 MDHEN and CDR2 SYDVKM.